This T cell receptor (beta chain) was documented in a study of blood T cell repertoires in COVID-19. The CDR3 contains 15 residues. With 5 bases removed from V and 6 bases from J, the gap between germline ends came to 16 bases. Germline assignment: CDR1 SGHAT and CDR2 FQNNGV. Per the original data handling: Reference gene primer amplification in the assay estimated nucleated cell counts. Sequencing was performed with immunoSEQ multiplex PCR; in TCRdb, only in-frame clones are kept and a portion is missing. V, J and clone size reflect that table, while D and trimming were determined from the DNA. The sample contains 150,000 to 200,000 clones, 82% of which appear only once.

This clonotype was sampled from a woman in her sixties or seventies with acute or convalescent COVID-19. This chain connects TRBV11-2 to TRBJ2-2; perhaps TRBD2 as D (6 bases). Sample: peripheral blood. In nucleotides, the CDR3 is TGTGCCAGCAGCAGTGCGGGGTCGTCGGCCGGGGAGCTGTTTTTT. Translated: CASSSAGSSAGELFF.